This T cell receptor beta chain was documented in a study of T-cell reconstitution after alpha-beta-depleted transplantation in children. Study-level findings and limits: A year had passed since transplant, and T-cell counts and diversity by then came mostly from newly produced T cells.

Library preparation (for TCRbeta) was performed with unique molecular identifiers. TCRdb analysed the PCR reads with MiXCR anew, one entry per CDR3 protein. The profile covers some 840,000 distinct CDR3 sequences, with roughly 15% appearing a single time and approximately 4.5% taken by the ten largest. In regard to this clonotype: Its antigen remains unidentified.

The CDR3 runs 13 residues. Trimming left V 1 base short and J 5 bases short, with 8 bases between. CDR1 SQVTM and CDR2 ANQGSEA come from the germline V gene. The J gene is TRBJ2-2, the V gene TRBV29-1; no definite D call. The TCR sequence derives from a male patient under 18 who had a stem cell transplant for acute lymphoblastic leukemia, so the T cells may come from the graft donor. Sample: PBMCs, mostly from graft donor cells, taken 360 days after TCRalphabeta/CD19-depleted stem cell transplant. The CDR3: CSVEVSGTGELFF. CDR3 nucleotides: TGCAGCGTTGAAGTGTCCGGGACCGGGGAGCTGTTTTTT.